This TCR beta chain was captured in a study of shared clonotypes between healthy human individuals. A CD45RA+ naive subset and a CD45RA-negative memory subset were split from CD4+ cells. As for this clone: Its antigen remains unknown.

General study results and limits: Only a few donors were included, so the genetic and exposure-history diversity represented was limited. The naive CD4 repertoires of a handful of donors were compared, and roughly 5% of clonotypes were shared.

The CDR3 sequence is 16 residues long. V lost 5 bases and J lost 5; bases outside the gene matches: 7. Germline V lookup: CDR1 MNHEY, CDR2 SMNVEV (reference sequence). The authors ran the assay at deep level. Method: immunoSEQ multiplex PCR; TCRdb's copy keeps in-frame clones and lacks some. This table holds about 2 million clones, 85% to 95% found once. The sequencing sample was made of naive CD4+ T cells sorted from blood. Noted subset: CD45RA+ positively selected. This clonotype was obtained from a man aged 18 to 29 in good health. The V call is TRBV27, the J call TRBJ1-5; 12 nucleotides align to TRBD1. CDR3 DNA sequence: TGTGCCAGCAGTAAACTGGGACAGGGGGCCCATCAGCCCCAGCATTTT. Amino acids: CASSKLGQGAHQPQHF.